This TCR beta chain was captured in a study of T-cell reconstitution after alpha-beta-depleted transplantation in children (dated by TCRdb to the mid-2010s). Turning to the overall study: Using TCR repertoire profiling, the study followed T-cell immune reconstitution in a quantitative way in children after TCRalphabeta/CD19-depleted allogeneic hematopoietic cell transplantation.

The method was PCR. The sample was run on an Illumina HiSeq 2500. TCR libraries were prepared with molecular barcoding, using unique molecular identifiers to normalize TCRbeta repertoire quantification. Clones were called with MiXCR by TCRdb after fastp trimmed the public reads at Q25, and only in-frame beta chains were retained. When rows share a CDR3 protein, they turn into one entry using the most common DNA and genes. This sample gives 90,000 to 130,000 distinct CDR3 sequences in total; 10% of them show up just once. The ten top clones hold less than 45% of the sample. The CDR3 goes from the cysteine to the phenylalanine over 16 residues. Only the CDR3 portion is preserved as DNA: 48 bases, with reading frame beginning at the first base. The germline V gene encodes CDR1 DFQATT and CDR2 SNEGSKA (reference sequence). For this chain, trimming is 4 bases at the V end and 1 base at the J end, and the number of junction bases without a gene match is 8.

This clonotype appeared many times. Its cognate antigen has yet to be identified. Nothing much larger sits one base from this clone, and base qualities are not available. In the paper's terms, the treatment or condition label means: allogeneic hematopoietic cell transplantation with graft depleted of TCRalphabeta T cells and CD19 B cells. Transplant recipients were children who received TCRalphabeta/CD19-depleted allogeneic hematopoietic cell grafts. What the authors observed across the whole study: In some patients, high TCRbeta diversity at day 60 was attributed to recipient T cells and intrathymic progenitors that had survived conditioning. The frequencies of hyperexpanded clones fell over the following months, and after one year, T-cell counts and TCRbeta diversity were mostly attributed to newly produced T cells. The apparently early alphabetaT-cell count recovery about two months after transplant was reportedly dependent on only several hundred rapidly expanded clones derived from non-depleted graft cells.

The chain is encoded by TRBV20-1 joined to TRBJ2-1; 9 bases in between match TRBD2. This sequence was found in a boy between 2 and 15 years old with acute lymphoblastic leukemia, due to receive a stem cell transplant. This material consisted of PBMCs, taken before TCRalphabeta/CD19-depleted stem cell transplant. In nucleotides, the sequence is TGCAGTGCTACGGGTGCTAGCGGGATGTCCTACAATGAGCAGTTCTTC. Translated, this is CSATGASGMSYNEQFF.